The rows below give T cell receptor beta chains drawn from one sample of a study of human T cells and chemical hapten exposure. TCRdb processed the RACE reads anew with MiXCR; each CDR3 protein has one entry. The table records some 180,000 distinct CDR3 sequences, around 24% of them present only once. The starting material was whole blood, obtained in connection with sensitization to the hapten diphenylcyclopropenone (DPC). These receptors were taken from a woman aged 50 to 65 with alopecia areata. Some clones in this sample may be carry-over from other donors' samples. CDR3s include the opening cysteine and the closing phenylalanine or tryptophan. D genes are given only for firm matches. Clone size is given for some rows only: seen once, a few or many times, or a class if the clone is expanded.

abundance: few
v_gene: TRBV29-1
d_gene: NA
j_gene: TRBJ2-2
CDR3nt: TGCAGCGTTGAACGGGCGGGCGCCACCGGGGAGCTGTTTTTT
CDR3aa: CSVERAGATGELFF

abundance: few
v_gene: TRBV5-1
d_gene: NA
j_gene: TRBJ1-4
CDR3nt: TGCGCCAGCAGCTTGGAAGTCGGTGAAAAACTGTTTTTT
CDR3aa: CASSLEVGEKLFF

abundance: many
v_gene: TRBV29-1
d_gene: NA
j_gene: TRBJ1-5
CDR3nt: TGCAGCGTGTCCGTCGGGGACGGGAAAAATCAGCCCCAGCATTTT
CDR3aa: CSVSVGDGKNQPQHF

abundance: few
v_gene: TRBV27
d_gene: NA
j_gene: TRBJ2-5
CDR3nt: TGTGCCAGCAGTCCACCAGGGGCGTTGGAAGAGACCCAGTACTTC
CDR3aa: CASSPPGALEETQYF

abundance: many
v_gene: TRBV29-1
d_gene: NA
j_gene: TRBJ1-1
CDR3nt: TGCAGCGCGGCACAGGGACCTGCCACTGAAGCTTTCTTT
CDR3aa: CSAAQGPATEAFF

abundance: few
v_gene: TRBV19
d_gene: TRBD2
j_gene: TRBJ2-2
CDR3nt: TGTGCCAGTACTTTAGCGGGAGAACACACCGGGGAGCTGTTTTTT
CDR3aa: CASTLAGEHTGELFF

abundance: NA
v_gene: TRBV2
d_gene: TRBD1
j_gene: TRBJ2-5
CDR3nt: TGTGCCAGCAGCACTCTTGGGACAGACCAAGAGACCCAGTACTTC
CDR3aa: CASSTLGTDQETQYF

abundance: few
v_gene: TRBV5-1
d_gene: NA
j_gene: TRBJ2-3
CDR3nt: TGCGCCAGCAGCTTGGTCTCAGCACGGACAGATACGCAGTATTTT
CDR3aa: CASSLVSARTDTQYF

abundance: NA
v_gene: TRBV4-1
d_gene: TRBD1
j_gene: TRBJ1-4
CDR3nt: TGCGCCAGCAGCCAAGCAGGGGGCGTTAATGAAAAACTGTTTTTT
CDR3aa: CASSQAGGVNEKLFF

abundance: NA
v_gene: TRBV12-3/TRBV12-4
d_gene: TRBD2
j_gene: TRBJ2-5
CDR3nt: TGTGCCAGCAGCCTTAGCCCCCGCCTAGCGGACTGGGGAGAGACCCAGTACTTC
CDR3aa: CASSLSPRLADWGETQYF

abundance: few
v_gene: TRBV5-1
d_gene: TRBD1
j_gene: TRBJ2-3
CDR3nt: TGCGCCAGCAGCTCCAAAATCACTGACAGGGGCGGTACGCAGTATTTT
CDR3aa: CASSSKITDRGGTQYF

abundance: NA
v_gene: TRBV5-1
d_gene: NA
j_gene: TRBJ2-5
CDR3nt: TGCGCCAGCAGCTTGGATAGAGTTTCGGCTGAGACCCAGTACTTC
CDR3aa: CASSLDRVSAETQYF

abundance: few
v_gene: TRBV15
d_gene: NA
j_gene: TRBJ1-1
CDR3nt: TGTGCCACCAGCAGAGATGCGACAGAGAACACTGAAGCTTTCTTT
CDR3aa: CATSRDATENTEAFF

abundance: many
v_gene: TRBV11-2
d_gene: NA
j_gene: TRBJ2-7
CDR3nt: TGTGCCAGCAGCCCCCCGCCGGAGGTAGGGTCGTACGAGCAGTACTTC
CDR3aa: CASSPPPEVGSYEQYF

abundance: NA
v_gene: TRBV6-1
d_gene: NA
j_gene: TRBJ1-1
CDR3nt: TGTGCCAGCAGGCTTGGGGGAAAAGCTTTCTTT
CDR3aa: CASRLGGKAFF

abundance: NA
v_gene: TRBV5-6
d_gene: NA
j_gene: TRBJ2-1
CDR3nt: TGTGCCAGCAGCTCTACTAGATACAATGAGCAGTTCTTC
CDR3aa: CASSSTRYNEQFF

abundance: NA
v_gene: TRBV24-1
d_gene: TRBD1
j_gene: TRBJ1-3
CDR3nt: TGTGCCACCAGTGATTTAATTACACAGGGGGCGGCTGGAAACACCATATATTTT
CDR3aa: CATSDLITQGAAGNTIYF

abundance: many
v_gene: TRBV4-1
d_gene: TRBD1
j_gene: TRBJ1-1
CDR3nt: TGCGCCAGCAGCCGGGGACAGGGGCTCGGCGAAGCTTTCTTT
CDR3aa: CASSRGQGLGEAFF